The clone carrying this TCR beta chain has more than one count but fewer than ten. Different DNA sequences within this sample yield the same CDR3. The germline gives CDR1 MDHEN, CDR2 SYDVKM. V trimming: 7 bases; J trimming: 4 bases; junction bases outside the gene matches: 8. The CDR3 consists of 14 residues. The sample belongs to a study of blood T cell repertoires in COVID-19. The table came from immunoSEQ multiplex PCR; TCRdb's copy has only in-frame clones and leaves some out. The table includes approximately 140,000 clones, 84% detected once. Source material: PBMCs or T cells enriched from blood (not recorded which). The chain has TRBV28 and TRBJ2-7; 9 bases fit TRBD2. The sequence came from a man aged 50-59 years in a cohort exposed to, infected with or recovered from COVID-19 (not recorded which). CDR3 nucleotide sequence: TGTGCCAGCACCCTGGGGCTAGCGGGGTACGAGCAGTACTTC. Its translation: CASTLGLAGYEQYF.